This TCR beta chain appears in the sequencing data of a study of radiotherapy plus CTLA-4 blockade in lung cancer. CDR1 is MNHEY and CDR2 is SMNVEV in the germline V gene (reference sequence). The CDR3 consists of 15 residues. V was cut by 5 bases and J by 4 bases, with 15 bases left in between. Points on this clone: Its antigen is unidentified.

Study-level points and caveats: It was early blood T cell clone dynamics, with interferon-beta, that reportedly best predicted response.

Sequenced by immunoSEQ multiplex PCR; TCRdb stores in-frame clones only, minus some. The data hold approximately 83,000 clones, with roughly 79% observed a single time. The source material was peripheral blood, sampled from a patient treated with radiotherapy plus ipilimumab. This chain uses TRBV27 with TRBJ2-1, with D possibly TRBD2 on 5 matching bases. The source is a human donor with non-small cell lung cancer who had a partial response to radiotherapy plus ipilimumab. Some clones in this sample may be carry-over from other donors' samples. The DNA for the CDR3 is TGTGCCAGCAGTAGTTCACGAGGAGGATACAATGAGCAGTTCTTC. Translated: CASSSSRGGYNEQFF.